This note documents a single T cell receptor beta chain sequence. The second PCR ran 7 to 11 cycles with a sample-barcoded 5' primer and J-beta primers. TCRdb reprocessed the 5' RACE reads with MiXCR, giving one entry per CDR3 protein. The sample shows 1.5 million to 2 million distinct CDR3 sequences, roughly 30% of them seen only once. This sample was taken from a study of blood T cells in healthy people across ages. Trimming stripped 1 base from V and 4 bases from J, with 11 bases between. Per germline, CDR1 LNHDA and CDR2 SQIVND (reference sequence). The CDR3 is made up of 15 amino acids. V and J are TRBV19 and TRBJ1-5, with a weak D call TRBD1 (5 bases). Material for sequencing was blood. The receptor's source is a woman in her twenties or thirties in good health. The CDR3 coding sequence is TGTGCCAGTAGTATAGGAGCCAGACAGAATCAGCCCCAGCATTTT. Encoded protein: CASSIGARQNQPQHF.